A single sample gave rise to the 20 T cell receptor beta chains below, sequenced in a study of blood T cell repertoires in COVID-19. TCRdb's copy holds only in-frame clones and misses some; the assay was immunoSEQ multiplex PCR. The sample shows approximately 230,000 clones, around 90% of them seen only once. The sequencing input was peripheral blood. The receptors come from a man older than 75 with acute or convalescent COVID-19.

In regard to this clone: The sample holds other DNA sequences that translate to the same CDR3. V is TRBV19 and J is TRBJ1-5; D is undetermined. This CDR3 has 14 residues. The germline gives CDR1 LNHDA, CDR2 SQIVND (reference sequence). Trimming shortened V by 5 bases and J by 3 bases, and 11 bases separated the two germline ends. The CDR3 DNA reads TGTGCCAGTAGTCAGTCGGGTTTCAATCAGCCCCAGCATTTT. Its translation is CASSQSGFNQPQHF.

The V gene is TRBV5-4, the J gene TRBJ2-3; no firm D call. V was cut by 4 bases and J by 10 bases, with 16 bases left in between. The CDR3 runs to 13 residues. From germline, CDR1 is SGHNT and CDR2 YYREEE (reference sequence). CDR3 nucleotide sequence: TGTGCCAGCAGCCAGTACCCGACAACGGCGCAGTATTTT. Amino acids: CASSQYPTTAQYF.

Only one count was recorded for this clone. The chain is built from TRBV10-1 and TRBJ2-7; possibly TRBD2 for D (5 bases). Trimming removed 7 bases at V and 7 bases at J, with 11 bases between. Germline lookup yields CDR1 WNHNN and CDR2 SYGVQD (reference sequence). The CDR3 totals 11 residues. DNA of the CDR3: TGCGCCAGCACCCGGACTTCGGAGCAGTACTTC. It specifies CASTRTSEQYF.

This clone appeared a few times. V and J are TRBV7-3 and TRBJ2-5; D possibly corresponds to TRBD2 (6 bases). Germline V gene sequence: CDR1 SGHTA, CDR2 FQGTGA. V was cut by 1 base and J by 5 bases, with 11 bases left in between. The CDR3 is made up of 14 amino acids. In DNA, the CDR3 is TGTGCCAGCAGCTTAATGGGGGGTGAGGAGACCCAGTACTTC. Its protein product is CASSLMGGEETQYF.

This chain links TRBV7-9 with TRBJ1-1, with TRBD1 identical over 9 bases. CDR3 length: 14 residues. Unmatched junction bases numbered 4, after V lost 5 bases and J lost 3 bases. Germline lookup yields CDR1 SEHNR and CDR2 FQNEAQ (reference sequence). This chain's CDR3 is CASSPRTGDTEAFF. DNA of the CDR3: TGTGCCAGCAGCCCGAGGACAGGGGACACTGAAGCTTTCTTT.

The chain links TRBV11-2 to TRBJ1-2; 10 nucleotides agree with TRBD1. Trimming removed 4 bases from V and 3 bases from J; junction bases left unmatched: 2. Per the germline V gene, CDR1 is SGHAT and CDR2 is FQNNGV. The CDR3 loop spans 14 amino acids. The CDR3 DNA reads TGTGCCAGCAGCTGGGACAGGGGCGACTATGGCTACACCTTC. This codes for CASSWDRGDYGYTF.

This chain's CDR3 is CASSSSPREQYF. CDR3 nucleotides: TGTGCCAGCAGTTCTTCCCCTAGAGAGCAGTACTTC. This chain links TRBV6-5 with TRBJ2-7; D gene uncertain. V shed 4 bases and J shed 7 bases, with 11 bases lying between them. This CDR3 has 12 residues. Per germline, CDR1 MNHEY and CDR2 SVGAGI.

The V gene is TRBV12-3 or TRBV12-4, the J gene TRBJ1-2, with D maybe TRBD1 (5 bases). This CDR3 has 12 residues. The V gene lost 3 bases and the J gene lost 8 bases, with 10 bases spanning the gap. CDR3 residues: CASSFAGVGYTF. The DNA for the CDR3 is TGTGCCAGCAGTTTCGCGGGGGTGGGCTACACCTTC.

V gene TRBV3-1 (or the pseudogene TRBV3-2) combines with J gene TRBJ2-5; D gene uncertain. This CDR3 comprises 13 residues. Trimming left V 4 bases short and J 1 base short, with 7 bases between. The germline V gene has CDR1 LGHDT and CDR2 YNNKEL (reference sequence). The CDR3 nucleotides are TGTGCCAGCAGCCCCCCTATCCAAGAGACCCAGTACTTC. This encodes CASSPPIQETQYF.

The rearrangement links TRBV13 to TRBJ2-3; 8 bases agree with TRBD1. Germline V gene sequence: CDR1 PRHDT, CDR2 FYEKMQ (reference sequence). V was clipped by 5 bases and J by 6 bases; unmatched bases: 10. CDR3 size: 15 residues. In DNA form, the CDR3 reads TGTGCCAGCAGCCCCCCAGGGGGCCTAATGGATACGCAGTATTTT. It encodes CASSPPGGLMDTQYF.

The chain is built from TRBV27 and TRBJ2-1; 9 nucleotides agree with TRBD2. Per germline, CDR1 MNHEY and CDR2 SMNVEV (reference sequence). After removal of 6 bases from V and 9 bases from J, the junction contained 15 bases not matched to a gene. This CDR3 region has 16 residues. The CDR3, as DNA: TGTGCCAGCAGCCTTTCGCGGGGGGGCCAGGGAAGTGAGCAGTTCTTC. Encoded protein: CASSLSRGGQGSEQFF.

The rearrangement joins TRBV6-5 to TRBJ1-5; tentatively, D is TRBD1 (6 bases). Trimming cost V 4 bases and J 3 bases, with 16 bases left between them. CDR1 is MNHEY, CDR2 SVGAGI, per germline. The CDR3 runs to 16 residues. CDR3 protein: CASSSAGAPPNQPQHF. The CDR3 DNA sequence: TGTGCCAGCAGTTCAGCAGGGGCTCCCCCCAATCAGCCCCAGCATTTT.

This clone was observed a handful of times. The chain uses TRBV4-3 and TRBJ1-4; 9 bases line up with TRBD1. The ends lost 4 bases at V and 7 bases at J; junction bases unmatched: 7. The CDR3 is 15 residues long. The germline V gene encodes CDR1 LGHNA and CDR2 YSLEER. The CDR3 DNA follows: TGCGCCAGCAGCCCTGGGACAGGGACAGGTGAAAAACTGTTTTTT. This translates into CASSPGTGTGEKLFF.

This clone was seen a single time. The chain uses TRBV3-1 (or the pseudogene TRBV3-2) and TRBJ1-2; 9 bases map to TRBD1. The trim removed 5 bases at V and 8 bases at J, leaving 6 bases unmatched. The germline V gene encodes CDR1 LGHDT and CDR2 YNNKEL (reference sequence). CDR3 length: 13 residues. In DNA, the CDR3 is TGTGCCAGCAGCATCTGGACAGGGGAAGGCTACACCTTC. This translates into CASSIWTGEGYTF.

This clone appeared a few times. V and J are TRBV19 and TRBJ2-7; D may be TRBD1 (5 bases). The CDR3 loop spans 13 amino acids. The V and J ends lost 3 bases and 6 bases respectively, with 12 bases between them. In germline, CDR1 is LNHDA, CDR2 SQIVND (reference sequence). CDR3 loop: CASSIQGRGEQYF. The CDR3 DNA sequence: TGTGCCAGTAGTATCCAGGGAAGGGGCGAGCAGTACTTC.

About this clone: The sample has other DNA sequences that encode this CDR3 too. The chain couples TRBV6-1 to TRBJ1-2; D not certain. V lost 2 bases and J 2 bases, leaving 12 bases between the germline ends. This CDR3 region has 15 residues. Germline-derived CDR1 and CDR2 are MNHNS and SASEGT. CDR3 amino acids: CASSEYPGGNYGYTF. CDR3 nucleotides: TGTGCCAGCAGTGAATACCCGGGAGGGAACTATGGCTACACCTTC.

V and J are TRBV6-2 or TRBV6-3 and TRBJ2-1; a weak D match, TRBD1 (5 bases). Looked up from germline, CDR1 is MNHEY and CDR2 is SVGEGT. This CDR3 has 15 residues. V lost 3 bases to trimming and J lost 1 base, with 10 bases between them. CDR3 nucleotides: TGTGCCAGCAGTTATCAGGGCTTATCCTACAATGAGCAGTTCTTC. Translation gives CASSYQGLSYNEQFF.

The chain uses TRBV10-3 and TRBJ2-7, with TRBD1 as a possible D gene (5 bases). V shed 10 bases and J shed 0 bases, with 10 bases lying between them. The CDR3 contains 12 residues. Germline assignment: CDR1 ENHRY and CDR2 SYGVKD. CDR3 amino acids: CATSTVSYEQYF. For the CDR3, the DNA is TGTGCCACGTCGACAGTCTCCTACGAGCAGTACTTC.

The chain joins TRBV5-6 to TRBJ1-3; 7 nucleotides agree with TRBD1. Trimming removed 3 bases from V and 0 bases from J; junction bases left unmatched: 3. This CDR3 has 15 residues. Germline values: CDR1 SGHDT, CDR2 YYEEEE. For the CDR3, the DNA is TGTGCCAGCAGCTGGGGACAGATCTCTGGAAACACCATATATTTT. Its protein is CASSWGQISGNTIYF.

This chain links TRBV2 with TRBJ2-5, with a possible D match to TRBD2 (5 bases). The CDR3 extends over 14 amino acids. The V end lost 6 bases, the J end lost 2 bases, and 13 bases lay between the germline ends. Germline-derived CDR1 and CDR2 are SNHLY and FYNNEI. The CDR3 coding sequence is TGTGCCAGCAGCTACGGGGATAAACAAGAGACCCAGTACTTC. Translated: CASSYGDKQETQYF.